Following are 14 T cell receptor beta chains from one sample sequenced in a study of radiotherapy plus CTLA-4 blockade in lung cancer. Sequencing was performed with immunoSEQ multiplex PCR; in TCRdb, only in-frame clones are kept and a portion is missing. The table shows over 80,000 clones, with under 85% occurring only once. The starting material was peripheral blood, obtained from a patient treated with radiotherapy plus ipilimumab. The receptors derive from a human donor with non-small cell lung cancer who had stable disease on radiotherapy plus ipilimumab.

This chain connects TRBV5-4 to TRBJ2-3, with D tentatively TRBD1 or TRBD2 (5 bases each). The CDR3 spans 14 residues. The germline V gene has CDR1 SGHNT and CDR2 YYREEE (reference sequence). The V and J ends lost 4 bases and 2 bases respectively, with 11 bases between them. In DNA form, the CDR3 reads TGTGCCAGCAGCCAGGGAGTAGACACAGATACGCAGTATTTT. This codes for CASSQGVDTDTQYF.

The chain uses TRBV27 and TRBJ2-3; D is unresolved. The CDR3 loop spans 15 amino acids. Germline V lookup: CDR1 MNHEY, CDR2 SMNVEV (reference sequence). V lost 0 bases to trimming and J lost 2 bases, with 9 bases between them. CDR3 DNA sequence: TGTGCCAGCAGTTTATCTGCGCCAGCCACAGATACGCAGTATTTT. Protein product: CASSLSAPATDTQYF.

This clone was counted between two and nine times. The V and J genes are TRBV19 and TRBJ2-7; 7 positions match TRBD1. V lost 5 bases, J lost 0 bases, and 10 bases stayed unmatched. Germline lookup yields CDR1 LNHDA and CDR2 SQIVND (reference sequence). CDR3 size: 16 residues. This CDR3 is CASSPGTAPFSYEQYF. The DNA for the CDR3 is TGTGCCAGTAGTCCAGGGACAGCTCCCTTCTCCTACGAGCAGTACTTC.

The chain has TRBV6-1 and TRBJ1-5; D not resolved. Germline loops: CDR1 MNHNS, CDR2 SASEGT. V lost 7 bases and J 9 bases, leaving 22 bases between the germline ends. CDR3 size: 15 residues. The CDR3 coding sequence is TGTGCCAGCACCAAGATTGCCAAGGGCGGTACGCCCCAGCATTTT. This translates into CASTKIAKGGTPQHF.

The rearrangement joins TRBV7-3 to TRBJ2-1; D tentatively fits TRBD1 or TRBD2 (6 bases each). Trimming shortened V by 5 bases and J by 10 bases, and 12 bases separated the two germline ends. Germline V lookup: CDR1 SGHTA, CDR2 FQGTGA. This CDR3 has 12 residues. CDR3 amino acids: CASSQVGGEQFF. DNA of the CDR3: TGTGCCAGCAGCCAGGTCGGGGGCGAGCAGTTCTTC. Full variable domain (remainder filled in from reference TRBV7-3 and TRBJ2-1): GAGVSQTPSNKVTEKGKYVELRCDPISGHTALYWYRQSLGQGPEFLIYFQGTGAADDSGLPNDRFFAVRPEGSVSTLKIQRTERGDSAVYLCASSQVGGEQFFGPGTRLTVL.

The rearrangement joins TRBV28 to TRBJ1-5; D unresolved. Trimming removed 10 bases at V and 0 bases at J, with 13 bases between. Germline V gene data show CDR1 as MDHEN and CDR2 as SYDVKM. The length of the CDR3 is 14 residues. DNA for the CDR3: TGTGCCACTACGACTGAAAATAGCAATCAGCCCCAGCATTTT. The encoded protein is CATTTENSNQPQHF.

This chain connects TRBV27 to TRBJ2-7; TRBD2 is a possible D gene (5 bases). V was trimmed by 2 bases and J by 1 base, leaving 6 bases between them. The CDR3 is 13 amino acids. CDR1 and CDR2 (germline): MNHEY, SMNVEV (reference sequence). CDR3 DNA sequence: TGTGCCAGCAGTTTAGGGGAGTCCTACGAGCAGTACTTC. It encodes CASSLGESYEQYF.

The CDR3 DNA sequence: TGTGCCAGTAAACCGGGACAGGGGAAGATCAGCAATCAGCCCCAGCATTTT. This codes for CASKPGQGKISNQPQHF. The chain couples TRBV19 to TRBJ1-5; 10 nucleotides agree with TRBD1. Germline CDR1 LNHDA, CDR2 SQIVND (reference sequence). The V gene end was trimmed by 7 bases and the J gene end by 1 base; junction bases not matched to a gene: 10. The CDR3 covers 17 residues.

For the CDR3, the DNA is TGTGCCAGCAGCTTGACAGGGATATACGAGCAGTACTTC. It codes for CASSLTGIYEQYF. V is TRBV5-8 and J is TRBJ2-7; possible D gene TRBD1, 6 bases. This CDR3 contains 13 residues. Germline V CDR1 and CDR2: SGHTS, YDEGEE. The V gene lost 1 base and the J gene lost 4 bases, with 9 bases spanning the gap.

This clone was detected only once. The V call is TRBV15, the J call TRBJ2-1; D is perhaps TRBD1 (7 bases). Germline V gene sequence: CDR1 LNHNV, CDR2 YYDKDF (reference sequence). The CDR3 extends over 16 amino acids. V gave up 3 bases and J gave up 7 bases, with 19 bases separating them. CDR3: CATSSRGTVSLNEQFF. CDR3 DNA sequence: TGTGCCACCAGCAGCAGGGGGACTGTCAGCCTGAATGAGCAGTTCTTC.

This rearrangement joins TRBV18 to TRBJ1-5; 7 nucleotides agree with TRBD1. The CDR3 totals 14 residues. Germline V gene sequence: CDR1 KGHSH, CDR2 LQKENI. The J segment lost 6 bases and the V segment lost 4 bases, leaving 6 bases of the junction unmatched. The CDR3 region is CASSLRQGGQPQHF. In DNA form, the CDR3 reads TGTGCCAGCTCACTCCGACAGGGAGGTCAGCCCCAGCATTTT. Together with reference TRBV18 and TRBJ1-5, the CDR3 gives the full variable domain: NAGVMQNPRHLVRRRGQEARLRCSPMKGHSHVYWYRQLPEEGLKFMVYLQKENIIDESGMPKERFSAEFPKEGPSILRIQQVVRGDSAAYFCASSLRQGGQPQHFGDGTRLSIL.

The genes are TRBV28 and TRBJ2-2; D perhaps matches TRBD2 (5 bases). V was pared by 7 bases and J by 4 bases, with 10 bases between. Per the germline V gene, CDR1 is MDHEN and CDR2 is SYDVKM. The CDR3 spans 13 residues. The DNA of the CDR3 is TGTGCCAGCACCCTGAGGGCCACCGGGGAGCTGTTTTTT. Protein product: CASTLRATGELFF.

This chain uses TRBV11-1 with TRBJ1-4; a possible D gene is TRBD1 (5 bases). The CDR3 sequence is 14 residues long. V was clipped by 4 bases and J by 5 bases, with 11 bases between them. From germline, CDR1 is SGHAT and CDR2 FQDESV (reference sequence). The CDR3 DNA reads as TGTGCCAGCAGCTCTAGTTGGGGGAATGAAAAACTGTTTTTT. This gives the protein CASSSSWGNEKLFF.

The V and J genes are TRBV27 and TRBJ2-3; 10 positions match TRBD1. Trimming at V came to 0 bases and at J to 3 bases, leaving 6 bases not matched to a gene. The germline V gene has CDR1 MNHEY and CDR2 SMNVEV (reference sequence). This CDR3 has 17 residues. CDR3 amino acids: CASSLSSGTGETDTQYF. The DNA for the CDR3 is TGTGCCAGCAGTTTATCTTCCGGGACAGGGGAGACAGATACGCAGTATTTT.